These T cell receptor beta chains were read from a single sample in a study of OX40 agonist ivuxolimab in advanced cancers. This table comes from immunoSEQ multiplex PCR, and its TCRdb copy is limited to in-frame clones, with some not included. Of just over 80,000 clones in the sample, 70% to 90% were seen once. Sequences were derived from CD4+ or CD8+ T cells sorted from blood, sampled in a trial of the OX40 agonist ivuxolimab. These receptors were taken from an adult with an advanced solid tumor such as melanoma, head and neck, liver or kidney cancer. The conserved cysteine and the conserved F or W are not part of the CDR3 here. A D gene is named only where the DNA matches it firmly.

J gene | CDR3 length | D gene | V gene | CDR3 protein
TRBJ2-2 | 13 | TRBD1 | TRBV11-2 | ASSPNRGGTGELF
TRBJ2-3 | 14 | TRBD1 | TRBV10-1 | ASSPQIDRGRDTQY
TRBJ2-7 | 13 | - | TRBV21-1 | ASSFGGGRPYEQY
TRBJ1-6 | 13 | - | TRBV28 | ASSFGARDNSPLH
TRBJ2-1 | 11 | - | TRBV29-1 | SVERGQDNEQF
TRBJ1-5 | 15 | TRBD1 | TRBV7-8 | ASSFLQGARSNQPQH
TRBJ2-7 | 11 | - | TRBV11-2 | ASSLVAAYEQY
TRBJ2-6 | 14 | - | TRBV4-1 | ASSAPHGSGANVLT
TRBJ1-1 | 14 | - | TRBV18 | ASSPSGVPGGTEAF
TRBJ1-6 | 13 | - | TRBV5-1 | ASSLGGLDNSPLH
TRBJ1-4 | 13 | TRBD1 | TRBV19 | ASSMGTGQGEKLF
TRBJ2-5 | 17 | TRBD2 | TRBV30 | AWSLVSPSGGVSKETQY
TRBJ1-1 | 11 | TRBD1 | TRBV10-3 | ATGRQGDTEAF
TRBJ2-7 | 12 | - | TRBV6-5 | ASSYSRQDYEQY
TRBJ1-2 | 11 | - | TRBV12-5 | ASGLGTNYGYT
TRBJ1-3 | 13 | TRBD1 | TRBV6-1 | ASNRGPSSGNTIY
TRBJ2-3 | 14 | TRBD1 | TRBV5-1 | ASSLEGRGRVDTQY
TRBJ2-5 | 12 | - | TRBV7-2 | ASSPRQTKETQY
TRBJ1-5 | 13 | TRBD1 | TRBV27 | ASSRQGIRGQPQH
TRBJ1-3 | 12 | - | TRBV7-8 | ASSQSPSGNTIY
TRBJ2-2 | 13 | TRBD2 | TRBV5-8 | ASSLTGGNTGELF
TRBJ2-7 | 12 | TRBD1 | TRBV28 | ASSLGDSPYEQY
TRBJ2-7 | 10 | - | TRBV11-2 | ASSLGLPWQY
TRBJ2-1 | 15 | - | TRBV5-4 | ASSPGRAGRSYNEQF
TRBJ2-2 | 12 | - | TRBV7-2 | ASSLGSGTGELF
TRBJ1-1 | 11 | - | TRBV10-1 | ASSEVRDTEAF
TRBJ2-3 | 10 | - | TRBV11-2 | ASSLGPDTQY
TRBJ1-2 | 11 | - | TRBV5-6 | ASSLAGLGGYT
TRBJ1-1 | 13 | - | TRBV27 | ASSLLGVSNTEAF
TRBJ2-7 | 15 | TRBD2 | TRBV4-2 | ASSQVALAGTFYEQY
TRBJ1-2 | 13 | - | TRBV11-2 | ASSLDGGLNYGYT